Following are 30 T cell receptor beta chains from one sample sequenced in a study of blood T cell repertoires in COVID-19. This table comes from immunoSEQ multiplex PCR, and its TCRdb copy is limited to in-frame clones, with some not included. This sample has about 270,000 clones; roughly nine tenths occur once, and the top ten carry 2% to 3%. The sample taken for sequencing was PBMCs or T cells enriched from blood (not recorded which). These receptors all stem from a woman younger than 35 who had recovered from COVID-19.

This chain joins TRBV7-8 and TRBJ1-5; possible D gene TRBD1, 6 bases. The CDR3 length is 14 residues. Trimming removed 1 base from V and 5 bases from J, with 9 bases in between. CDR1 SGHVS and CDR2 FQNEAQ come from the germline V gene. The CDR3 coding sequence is TGTGCCAGCAGCTTAGGGGGGCCAGATCAGCCCCAGCATTTT. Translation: CASSLGGPDQPQHF.

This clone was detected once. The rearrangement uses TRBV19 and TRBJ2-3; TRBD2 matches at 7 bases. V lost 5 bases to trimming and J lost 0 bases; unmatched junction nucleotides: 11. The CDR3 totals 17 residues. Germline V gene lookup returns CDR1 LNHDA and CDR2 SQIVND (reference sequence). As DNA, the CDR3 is TGTGCCAGTAGTGCGCTGGGACTACACTCTAGCACAGATACGCAGTATTTT. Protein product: CASSALGLHSSTDTQYF.

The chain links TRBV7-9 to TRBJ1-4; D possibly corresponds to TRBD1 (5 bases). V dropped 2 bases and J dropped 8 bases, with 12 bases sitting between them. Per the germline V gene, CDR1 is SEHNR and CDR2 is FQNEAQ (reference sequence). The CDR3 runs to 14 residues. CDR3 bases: TGTGCCAGCAGCTTATTTCTAGGGGAAGAAAAACTGTTTTTT. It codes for CASSLFLGEEKLFF.

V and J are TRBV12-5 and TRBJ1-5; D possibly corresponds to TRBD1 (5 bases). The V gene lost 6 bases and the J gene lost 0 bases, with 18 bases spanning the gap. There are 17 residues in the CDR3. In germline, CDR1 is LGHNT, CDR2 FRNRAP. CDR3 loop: CASGRPPTEYSNQPQHF. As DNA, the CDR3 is TGTGCTAGTGGCCGCCCCCCGACAGAGTATAGCAATCAGCCCCAGCATTTT.

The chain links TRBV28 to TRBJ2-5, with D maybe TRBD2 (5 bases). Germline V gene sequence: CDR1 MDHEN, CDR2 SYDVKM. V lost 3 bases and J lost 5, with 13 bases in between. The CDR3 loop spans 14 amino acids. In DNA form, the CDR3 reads TGTGCCAGCAGTTTGACCCCGGGCGGGGAGACCCAGTACTTC. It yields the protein CASSLTPGGETQYF. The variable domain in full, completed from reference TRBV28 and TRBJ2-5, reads DVKVTQSSRYLVKRTGEKVFLECVQDMDHENMFWYRQDPGLGLRLIYFSYDVKMKEKGDIPEGYSVSREKKERFSLILESASTNQTSMYLCASSLTPGGETQYFGPGTRLLVL.

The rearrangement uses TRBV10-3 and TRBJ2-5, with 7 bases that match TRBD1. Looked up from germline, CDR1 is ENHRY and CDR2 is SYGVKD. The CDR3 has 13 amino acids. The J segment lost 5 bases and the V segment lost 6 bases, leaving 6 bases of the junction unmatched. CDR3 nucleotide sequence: TGTGCCATCAGGCTAACAGGGGAGGAGACCCAGTACTTC. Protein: CAIRLTGEETQYF.

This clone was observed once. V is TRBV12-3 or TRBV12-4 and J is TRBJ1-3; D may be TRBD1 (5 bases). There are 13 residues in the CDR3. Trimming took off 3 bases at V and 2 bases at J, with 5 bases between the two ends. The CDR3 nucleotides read TGTGCCAGCAGTTTGGGGCCTGGAAACACCATATATTTT. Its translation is CASSLGPGNTIYF.

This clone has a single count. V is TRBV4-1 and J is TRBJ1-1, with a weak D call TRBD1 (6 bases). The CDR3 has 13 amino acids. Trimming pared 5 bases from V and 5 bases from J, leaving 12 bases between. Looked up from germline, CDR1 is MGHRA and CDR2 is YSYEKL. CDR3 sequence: CASSLRGQTEAFF. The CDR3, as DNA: TGCGCCAGCAGCTTGAGGGGACAAACTGAAGCTTTCTTT.

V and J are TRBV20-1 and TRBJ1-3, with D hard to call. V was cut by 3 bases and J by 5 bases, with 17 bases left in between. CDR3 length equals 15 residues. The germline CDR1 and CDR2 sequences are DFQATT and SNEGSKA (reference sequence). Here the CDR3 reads CSASPHDAGRNTIYF. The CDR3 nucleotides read TGCAGTGCTAGTCCGCACGACGCAGGCCGAAACACCATATATTTT.

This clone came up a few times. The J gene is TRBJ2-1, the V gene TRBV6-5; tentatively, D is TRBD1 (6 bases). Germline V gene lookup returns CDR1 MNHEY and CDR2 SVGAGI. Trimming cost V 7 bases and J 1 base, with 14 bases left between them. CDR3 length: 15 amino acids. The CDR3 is CASTTSGTSYNEQFF. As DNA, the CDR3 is TGTGCCAGCACCACGTCCGGGACATCCTACAATGAGCAGTTCTTC.

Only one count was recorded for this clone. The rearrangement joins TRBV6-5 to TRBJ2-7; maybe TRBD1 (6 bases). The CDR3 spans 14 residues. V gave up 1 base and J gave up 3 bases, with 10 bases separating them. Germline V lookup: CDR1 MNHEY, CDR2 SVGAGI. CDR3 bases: TGTGCCAGCAGTTACTTTTCAGGGGTCTACGAGCAGTACTTC. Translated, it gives CASSYFSGVYEQYF.

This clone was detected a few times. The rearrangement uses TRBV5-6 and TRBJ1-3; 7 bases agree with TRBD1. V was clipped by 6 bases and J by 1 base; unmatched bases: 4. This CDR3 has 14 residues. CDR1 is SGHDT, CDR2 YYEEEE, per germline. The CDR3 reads CASILRGSGNTIYF. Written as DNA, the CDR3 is TGTGCCAGCATCCTCAGGGGGTCTGGAAACACCATATATTTT.

The CDR3 sequence: CASSPDRVNGYTF. Written as DNA, the CDR3 is TGTGCCAGCAGTCCGGACAGGGTAAATGGCTACACCTTC. The rearrangement joins TRBV7-9 to TRBJ1-2; 8 bases map to TRBD1. The CDR3 totals 13 residues. Germline lookup yields CDR1 SEHNR and CDR2 FQNEAQ (reference sequence). V lost 6 bases to trimming and J lost 6 bases; unmatched junction nucleotides: 6.

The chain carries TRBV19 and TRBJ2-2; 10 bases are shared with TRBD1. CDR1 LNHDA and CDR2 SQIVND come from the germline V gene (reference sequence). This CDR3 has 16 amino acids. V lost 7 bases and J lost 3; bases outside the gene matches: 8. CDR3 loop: CASTPPGQGYTGELFF. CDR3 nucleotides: TGTGCCAGTACCCCTCCGGGACAGGGGTACACCGGGGAGCTGTTTTTT.

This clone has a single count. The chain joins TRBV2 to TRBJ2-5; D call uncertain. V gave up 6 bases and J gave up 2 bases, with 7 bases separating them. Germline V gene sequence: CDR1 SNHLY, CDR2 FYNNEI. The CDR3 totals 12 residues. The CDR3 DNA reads TGTGCCAGCAGGAGATTTCAAGAGACCCAGTACTTC. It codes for CASRRFQETQYF.

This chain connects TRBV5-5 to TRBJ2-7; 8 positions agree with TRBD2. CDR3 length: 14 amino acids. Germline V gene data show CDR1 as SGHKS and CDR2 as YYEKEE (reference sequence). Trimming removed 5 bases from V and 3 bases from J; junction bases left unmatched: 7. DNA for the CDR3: TGTGCCAGCAGGAGCCCCGGGGGGGGCTACGAGCAGTACTTC. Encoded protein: CASRSPGGGYEQYF.

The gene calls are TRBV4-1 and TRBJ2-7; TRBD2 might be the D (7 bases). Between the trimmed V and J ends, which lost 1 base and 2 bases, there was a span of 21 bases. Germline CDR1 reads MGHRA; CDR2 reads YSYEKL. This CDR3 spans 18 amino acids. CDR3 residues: CASSQGLLAGAVPYEQYF. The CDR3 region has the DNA TGCGCCAGCAGCCAAGGTTTGCTGGCGGGGGCTGTTCCCTACGAGCAGTACTTC.

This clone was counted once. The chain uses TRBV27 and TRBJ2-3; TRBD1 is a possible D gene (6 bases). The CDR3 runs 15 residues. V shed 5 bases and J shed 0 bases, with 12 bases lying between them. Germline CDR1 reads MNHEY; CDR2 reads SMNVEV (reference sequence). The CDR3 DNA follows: TGTGCCAGCAGTACCGGGACAACTAGCACAGATACGCAGTATTTT. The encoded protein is CASSTGTTSTDTQYF.

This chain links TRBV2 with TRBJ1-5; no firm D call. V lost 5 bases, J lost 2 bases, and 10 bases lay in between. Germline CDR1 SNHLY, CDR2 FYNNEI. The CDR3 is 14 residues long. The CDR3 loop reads CASSNDIGNQPQHF. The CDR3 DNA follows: TGTGCCAGCAGTAACGACATAGGCAATCAGCCCCAGCATTTT.

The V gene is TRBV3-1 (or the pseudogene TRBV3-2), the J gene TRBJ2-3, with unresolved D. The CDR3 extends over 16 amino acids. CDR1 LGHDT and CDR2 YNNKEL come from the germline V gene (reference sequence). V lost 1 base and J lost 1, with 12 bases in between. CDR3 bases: TGTGCCAGCAGCCAAGGTCCCTCCCCGGGCACAGATACGCAGTATTTT. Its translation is CASSQGPSPGTDTQYF.

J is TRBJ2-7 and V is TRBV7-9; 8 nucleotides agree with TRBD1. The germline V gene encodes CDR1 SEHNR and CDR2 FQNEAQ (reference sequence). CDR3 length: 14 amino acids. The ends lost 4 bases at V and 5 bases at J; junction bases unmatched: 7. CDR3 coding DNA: TGTGCCAGCAGCTCCGGACAGGGACGAGACGAGCAGTACTTC. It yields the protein CASSSGQGRDEQYF.

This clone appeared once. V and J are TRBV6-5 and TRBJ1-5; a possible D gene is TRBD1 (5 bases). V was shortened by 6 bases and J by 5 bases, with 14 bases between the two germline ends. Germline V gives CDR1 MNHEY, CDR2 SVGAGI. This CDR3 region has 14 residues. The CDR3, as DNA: TGTGCCAGCAGCCGGACAACGGGGGATCAGCCCCAGCATTTT. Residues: CASSRTTGDQPQHF.

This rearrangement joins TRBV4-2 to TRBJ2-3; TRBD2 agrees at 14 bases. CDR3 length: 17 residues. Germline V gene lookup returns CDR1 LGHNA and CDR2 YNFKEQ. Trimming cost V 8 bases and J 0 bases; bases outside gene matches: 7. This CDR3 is CASAGTSGGPSTDTQYF. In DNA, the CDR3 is TGTGCCAGCGCGGGGACTAGCGGGGGTCCCAGCACAGATACGCAGTATTTT.

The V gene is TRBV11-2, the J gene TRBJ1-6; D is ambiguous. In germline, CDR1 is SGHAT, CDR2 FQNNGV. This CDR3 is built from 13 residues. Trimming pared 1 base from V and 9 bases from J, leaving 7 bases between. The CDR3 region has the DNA TGTGCCAGCAGCTTAGGGCCGTCTTCACCCCTCCACTTT. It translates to CASSLGPSSPLHF.

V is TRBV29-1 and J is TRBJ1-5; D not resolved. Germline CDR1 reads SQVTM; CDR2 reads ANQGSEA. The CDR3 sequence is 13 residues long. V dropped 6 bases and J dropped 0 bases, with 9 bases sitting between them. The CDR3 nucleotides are TGCAGCGTCGTCGAGGATAGCAATCAGCCCCAGCATTTT. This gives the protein CSVVEDSNQPQHF.

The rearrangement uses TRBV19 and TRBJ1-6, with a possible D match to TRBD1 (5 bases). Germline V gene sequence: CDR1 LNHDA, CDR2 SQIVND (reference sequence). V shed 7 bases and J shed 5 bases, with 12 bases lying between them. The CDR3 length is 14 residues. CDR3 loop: CASNKGNNNSPLHF. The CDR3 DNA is TGTGCCAGTAATAAGGGGAACAATAATTCACCCCTCCACTTT.

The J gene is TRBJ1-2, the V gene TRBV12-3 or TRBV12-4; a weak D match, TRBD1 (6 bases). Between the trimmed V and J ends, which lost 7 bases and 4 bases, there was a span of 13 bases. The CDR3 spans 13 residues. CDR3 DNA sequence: TGTGCCAGCAAAATTAAGGGGGTCTATGGCTACACCTTC. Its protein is CASKIKGVYGYTF.

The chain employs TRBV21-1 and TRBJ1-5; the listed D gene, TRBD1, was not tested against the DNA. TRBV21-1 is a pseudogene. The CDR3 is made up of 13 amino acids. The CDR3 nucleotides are TGTGCCAGCAGCTCCAATTCCCATCAGCCCCAGCATTTT. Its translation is CASSSNSHQPQHF.

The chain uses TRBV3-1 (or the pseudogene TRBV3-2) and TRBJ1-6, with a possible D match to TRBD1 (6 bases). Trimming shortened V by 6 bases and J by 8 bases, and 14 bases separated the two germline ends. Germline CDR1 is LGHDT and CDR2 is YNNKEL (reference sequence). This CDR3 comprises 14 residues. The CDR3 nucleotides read TGTGCCAGCAGTCGAACAGGGTTTGATTCACCCCTCCACTTT. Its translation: CASSRTGFDSPLHF.

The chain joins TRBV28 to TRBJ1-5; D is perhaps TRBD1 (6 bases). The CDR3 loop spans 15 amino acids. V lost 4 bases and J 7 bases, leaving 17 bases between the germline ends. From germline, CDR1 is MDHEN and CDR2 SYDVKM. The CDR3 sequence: CASSSTGFSSQPQHF. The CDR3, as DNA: TGTGCCAGCAGTTCAACAGGGTTTTCGAGCCAGCCCCAGCATTTT.